The sequence of this T cell receptor beta chain was determined in a study of CD8 T cells in Susac syndrome. The wider study: Clinical remission applied to under 10 sequenced Susac syndrome patients, and five or six had active disease.

Looked up from germline, CDR1 is GTSNPN and CDR2 is SVGIG (reference sequence). V was shortened by 1 base and J by 5 bases, with 14 bases between the two germline ends. The CDR3 is made up of 14 amino acids. Peripheral blood CD8+ and CD4+ T cells were profiled by TCR beta sequencing. With random hexamers, reverse transcription was performed on about 0.45 to 1 ug of RNA. One entry per CDR3 protein results from TCRdb running MiXCR on the immunoSEQ multiplex PCR reads. The sample shows 100,000 or so distinct CDR3 sequences, roughly 94% of them seen only once. What was sequenced was CD4+ T cells from PBMCs. This clonotype was sampled from a human donor with Susac syndrome. The chain has TRBV30 and TRBJ2-5, with D perhaps TRBD1 (6 bases). The CDR3 region is CAWSEYRAGETQYF. The CDR3 nucleotides are TGTGCCTGGAGTGAATACAGGGCCGGGGAGACCCAGTACTTC.